The 27 T cell receptor beta chains below were found in one sample sequenced in a study of CD8 T cells in ankylosing spondylitis. TCRdb re-analysed the 5' RACE reads in MiXCR, keeping a single row per CDR3 protein. The sample has about 340,000 distinct CDR3 sequences; roughly 14% are singletons. Sequenced material: blood, either unsorted or a sorted T cell fraction (not recorded which). Every receptor here comes from a male donor with ankylosing spondylitis or in good health (not recorded which).

This chain connects TRBV18 to TRBJ2-5; D possibly corresponds to TRBD1 (6 bases). CDR1 is KGHSH and CDR2 is LQKENI in the germline V gene. The CDR3 consists of 15 residues. Trimming shortened V by 3 bases and J by 5 bases, and 16 bases separated the two germline ends. CDR3 sequence reads: CASSPDSGVGETQYF. For the CDR3, the DNA is TGTGCCAGCTCACCGGATTCAGGGGTCGGGGAGACCCAGTACTTC.

The gene calls are TRBV20-1 and TRBJ2-3, with D possibly being TRBD1 (6 bases). The CDR3 is 14 amino acids. Germline V gene sequence: CDR1 DFQATT, CDR2 SNEGSKA (reference sequence). V lost 6 bases and J 1 base, leaving 14 bases between the germline ends. The CDR3 is CSASRTERTDTQYF. The CDR3 region has the DNA TGCAGTGCCTCCCGGACAGAGCGCACAGATACGCAGTATTTT.

In this sample, this clonotype turned up a few times. The chain links TRBV11-2 to TRBJ2-7, with 7 bases that match TRBD1. The CDR3 is made up of 15 amino acids. J gave up 2 bases and V 5 bases, and 9 bases lay outside the gene matches. Germline V gives CDR1 SGHAT, CDR2 FQNNGV. The DNA for the CDR3 is TGTGCCAGCAGCCCCCTGACAGGGATCACCTACGAGCAGTACTTC. It is translated as CASSPLTGITYEQYF. The variable domain in full, completed from reference TRBV11-2 and TRBJ2-7, reads EAGVAQSPRYKIIEKRQSVAFWCNPISGHATLYWYQQILGQGPKLLIQFQNNGVVDDSQLPKDRFSAERLKGVDSTLKIQPAKLEDSAVYLCASSPLTGITYEQYFGPGTRLTVT.

This clonotype was seen ten or more times. The chain couples TRBV24-1 to TRBJ2-1, with D uncertain. With 2 bases removed from V and 8 bases from J, the gap between germline ends came to 9 bases. The CDR3 runs 13 residues. The germline CDR1 and CDR2 sequences are KGHDR and SFDVKD. The CDR3 bases are TGTGCCACCAGTGATTCCTATGACCATGAGCAGTTCTTC. It yields the protein CATSDSYDHEQFF.

The CDR3 loop is CSARVQGTSNQPQHF. CDR3 sequence (DNA): TGCAGTGCTAGGGTACAGGGAACTTCAAATCAGCCCCAGCATTTT. V is TRBV20-1 and J is TRBJ1-5; possible D gene TRBD1, 6 bases. This CDR3 contains 15 residues. The germline gives CDR1 DFQATT, CDR2 SNEGSKA (reference sequence). Trimming removed 3 bases from V and 4 bases from J, with 16 bases in between.

This clonotype was detected many times. The genes are TRBV5-1 and TRBJ2-1, with TRBD2 as a possible D gene (5 bases). Per the germline V gene, CDR1 is SGHRS and CDR2 is YFSETQ. V lost 4 bases and J lost 4, with 15 bases in between. There are 15 residues in the CDR3. The CDR3 bases are TGCGCCAGCAGCCCACCTAGCAGTTTGTACAATGAGCAGTTCTTC. Translated: CASSPPSSLYNEQFF. Using reference TRBV5-1 and TRBJ2-1 for the parts outside the CDR3, the full variable domain is KAGVTQTPRYLIKTRGQQVTLSCSPISGHRSVSWYQQTPGQGLQFLFEYFSETQRNKGNFPGRFSGRQFSNSRSEMNVSTLELGDSALYLCASSPPSSLYNEQFFGPGTRLTVL.

This rearrangement joins TRBV6-1 to TRBJ1-1, with D maybe TRBD1 (6 bases). Trimming removed 5 bases at V and 0 bases at J, with 10 bases between. This CDR3 spans 14 amino acids. CDR1 is MNHNS, CDR2 SASEGT, per germline. CDR3 sequence reads: CASSQDSMNTEAFF. The DNA for the CDR3 is TGTGCCAGCAGTCAGGACAGCATGAACACTGAAGCTTTCTTT.

CDR3 region: CASTTFRKGGRSNEQFF. CDR3 DNA sequence: TGTGCCAGCACCACGTTCCGAAAAGGCGGGAGGTCTAATGAGCAGTTCTTC. The V and J genes are TRBV11-2 and TRBJ2-1, with 8 positions matching TRBD2. With 7 bases clipped from V and 7 bases from J, the junction kept 18 bases outside the gene matches. This CDR3 has 17 amino acids. Germline V lookup: CDR1 SGHAT, CDR2 FQNNGV.

This clonotype has only a few counts. The chain couples TRBV11-2 to TRBJ2-5; D perhaps matches TRBD1 (8 bases). Germline assignment: CDR1 SGHAT and CDR2 FQNNGV. The CDR3 is 15 residues long. V was pared by 6 bases and J by 5 bases, with 19 bases between. The CDR3 DNA is TGTGCCAGCAGGGAGGGGACAGGCGGGAGCGAGACCCAGTACTTC. Translation gives CASREGTGGSETQYF.

The rearrangement links TRBV13 to TRBJ1-1; D gene uncertain. The CDR3 runs to 12 residues. The V and J ends lost 8 bases and 6 bases respectively, with 13 bases between them. Germline lookup yields CDR1 PRHDT and CDR2 FYEKMQ (reference sequence). The DNA of the CDR3 is TGTGCCAGCGGCAGGTTTGTGGCTGAAGCTTTCTTT. Translation: CASGRFVAEAFF.

V usage is TRBV5-1 and J usage is TRBJ2-7, with 8 bases fitting TRBD1. Looked up from germline, CDR1 is SGHRS and CDR2 is YFSETQ. This CDR3 spans 14 amino acids. Trimming at V came to 4 bases and at J to 5 bases, leaving 8 bases not matched to a gene. In nucleotides, the CDR3 is TGCGCCAGCAGCCGGGGACAGGCCTCTCACGAGCAGTACTTC. As protein: CASSRGQASHEQYF.

There are a few counts of this clonotype. The rearrangement joins TRBV11-2 to TRBJ1-4; TRBD1 agrees at 9 bases. Germline assignment: CDR1 SGHAT and CDR2 FQNNGV. The CDR3 covers 15 residues. After removal of 5 bases from V and 7 bases from J, the junction contained 8 bases not matched to a gene. The CDR3 DNA sequence: TGTGCCAGCAGCCTGGACAGGGGAGCAGGTGAAAAACTGTTTTTT. Translated: CASSLDRGAGEKLFF.

The rearrangement links TRBV2 to TRBJ1-2; D gene unclear. The CDR3 consists of 11 residues. The germline gives CDR1 SNHLY, CDR2 FYNNEI. V lost 8 bases and J 5 bases, leaving 9 bases between the germline ends. The CDR3 is CASPRTYGYTF. DNA of the CDR3: TGTGCCAGCCCACGGACGTATGGCTACACCTTC. The full variable domain, in which reference TRBV2 and TRBJ1-2 provide the parts outside the CDR3, is EPEVTQTPSHQVTQMGQEVILRCVPISNHLYFYWYRQILGQKVEFLVSFYNNEISEKSEIFDDQFSVERPDGSNFTLKIRSTKLEDSAMYFCASPRTYGYTFGSGTRLTVV.

This clonotype was detected only a few times. The chain couples TRBV6-1 to TRBJ2-4, with D tentatively TRBD1 (6 bases). Trimming took off 4 bases at V and 9 bases at J, with 13 bases between the two ends. The germline CDR1 and CDR2 sequences are MNHNS and SASEGT. This CDR3 is 13 amino acids long. The CDR3 region has the DNA TGTGCCAGCAGTGGAGAGGGGGAGAGCATTCAGTACTTC. It yields the protein CASSGEGESIQYF.

The chain links TRBV5-5 to TRBJ2-5, with D possibly TRBD2 on 5 matching bases. Germline lookup yields CDR1 SGHKS and CDR2 YYEKEE (reference sequence). The length of the CDR3 is 13 residues. V was cut by 3 bases and J by 3 bases, with 9 bases left in between. CDR3 region: CASSWGAKETQYF. In DNA form, the CDR3 reads TGTGCCAGCAGCTGGGGAGCGAAAGAGACCCAGTACTTC.

V is TRBV12-3 or TRBV12-4 and J is TRBJ2-3, with a possible D match to TRBD2 (6 bases). The CDR3 totals 15 residues. V was shortened by 7 bases and J by 5 bases, with 19 bases between the two germline ends. CDR3 DNA: TGTGCCAGCAACCCATCGAAGGGAGGTGGAGATACGCAGTATTTT. Its translation is CASNPSKGGGDTQYF.

This clonotype was detected many times. V is TRBV4-1 and J is TRBJ1-1; 11 positions match TRBD1. CDR1 and CDR2 (germline): MGHRA, YSYEKL. The CDR3 contains 16 residues. With V trimmed by 0 bases and J by 5 bases, 5 bases remained unmatched. The CDR3 sequence: CASSQERTGGRTEAFF. DNA of the CDR3: TGCGCCAGCAGCCAAGAGAGGACAGGGGGCCGAACTGAAGCTTTCTTT.

The chain couples TRBV5-1 to TRBJ2-1; 11 bases are shared with TRBD2. CDR1 and CDR2 (germline): SGHRS, YFSETQ. V dropped 4 bases and J dropped 10; count of bases not matched to a gene: 10. The CDR3 runs 15 residues. For the CDR3, the DNA is TGCGCCAGCAGCGTCCTTAGCGGGGGGGCATGGGAGCAGTTCTTC. Translating it yields CASSVLSGGAWEQFF.

The chain recombines TRBV12-3 or TRBV12-4 with TRBJ2-7, with 10 bases aligning to TRBD1. Germline trimming cut 6 bases from V and 0 bases from J; bases unmatched to any gene: 8. The length of the CDR3 is 16 residues. CDR3: CASRPLRQGASYEQYF. The CDR3 DNA reads TGTGCCAGCAGACCCCTTCGACAGGGGGCCTCCTACGAGCAGTACTTC.

This clonotype was counted many times. This chain uses TRBV5-5 with TRBJ1-1; D unresolved. Germline-derived CDR1 and CDR2 are SGHKS and YYEKEE (reference sequence). V was clipped by 1 base and J by 3 bases, with 4 bases between them. The CDR3 has 12 residues. CDR3 sequence (DNA): TGTGCCAGCAGCTTGATGGACACTGAAGCTTTCTTT. This sequence encodes CASSLMDTEAFF.

V gene TRBV10-3 combines with J gene TRBJ2-1; 10 bases agree with TRBD2. The CDR3 has 17 residues. Germline-derived CDR1 and CDR2 are ENHRY and SYGVKD. J was trimmed by 0 bases and V by 4 bases; bases with no gene match: 6. CDR3 sequence (DNA): TGTGCCATCAGTGCCGGGACTAGCGAGAGCTCCTACAATGAGCAGTTCTTC. Protein product: CAISAGTSESSYNEQFF.

This clonotype was observed a handful of times. The chain is built from TRBV29-1 and TRBJ2-7, with TRBD1 matching 9 bases. With V trimmed by 7 bases and J by 3 bases, 4 bases remained unmatched. CDR3 length: 12 amino acids. The germline CDR1 and CDR2 sequences are SQVTM and ANQGSEA. The CDR3: CSAGQGNYEQYF. DNA for the CDR3: TGCAGCGCGGGACAGGGAAACTACGAGCAGTACTTC.

V gene TRBV19 combines with J gene TRBJ2-3, with 8 bases lining up with TRBD2. V lost 4 bases and J lost 4; bases outside the gene matches: 7. Germline CDR1 is LNHDA and CDR2 is SQIVND (reference sequence). The CDR3 runs 15 residues. CDR3 DNA sequence: TGTGCCAGTAGTAGTGAAGCGGGAGTGGCAGATACGCAGTATTTT. It specifies CASSSEAGVADTQYF.

The table lists this clonotype with a few counts. The rearrangement links TRBV6-1 to TRBJ2-5; 7 nucleotides agree with TRBD2. V gave up 6 bases and J gave up 5 bases; unmatched junction bases: 15. The CDR3 totals 16 residues. In germline, CDR1 is MNHNS, CDR2 SASEGT. CDR3 in DNA: TGTGCCAGCAGCGACACTGGACTAGGCCGGGGGGAGACCCAGTACTTC. This gives the protein CASSDTGLGRGETQYF.

The gene calls are TRBV29-1 and TRBJ2-7; TRBD1 matches at 7 bases. Germline-derived CDR1 and CDR2 are SQVTM and ANQGSEA. The V gene end was trimmed by 7 bases and the J gene end by 3 bases; junction bases not matched to a gene: 6. The CDR3 consists of 12 residues. CDR3 loop: CSARDSFYEQYF. CDR3 coding DNA: TGCAGCGCCCGGGACAGCTTCTACGAGCAGTACTTC.

This chain uses TRBV7-9 with TRBJ2-7; perhaps D is TRBD1 or TRBD2 (5 bases each). CDR1 SEHNR and CDR2 FQNEAQ come from the germline V gene (reference sequence). With 1 base removed from V and 10 bases from J, the gap between germline ends came to 20 bases. The CDR3 is 15 amino acids. The CDR3, as DNA: TGTGCCAGCAGCTTAGAACTCGCTCTAGCAAGGGGCCAGTACTTC. It is translated as CASSLELALARGQYF.

This clonotype showed up just a few times. The V and J genes are TRBV12-3 or TRBV12-4 and TRBJ1-2; TRBD1 agrees at 7 bases. With 5 bases clipped from V and 7 bases from J, the junction kept 4 bases outside the gene matches. The CDR3 spans 12 residues. CDR3 DNA: TGTGCCAGCAGTCCCGGGACAGTTGGCTACACCTTC. It specifies CASSPGTVGYTF.